The 8 T cell receptor beta chains presented below share a single source sample, sequenced in a study of PD-1 blockade in classical Hodgkin lymphoma. The time point is: cycle 4 day 1 (C4D1), after 5 to 7 weeks of nivolumab. Every patient relapsed after autologous stem cell transplantation, and brentuximab vedotin exposure varied. Some clones are missing from TCRdb's copy, which holds only in-frame ones; the method was immunoSEQ multiplex PCR. The sample records more than 95,000 clones, roughly 90% being singletons. Sequenced here: peripheral blood mononuclear cells (PBMCs), sampled before the fourth cycle of nivolumab. The receptors were sampled from a human donor with classical Hodgkin lymphoma.

The rearrangement links TRBV7-9 to TRBJ1-2; D ambiguous. The CDR3 sequence is 12 residues long. Germline V CDR1 and CDR2: SEHNR, FQNEAQ (reference sequence). V shed 1 base and J shed 7 bases, with 7 bases lying between them. The CDR3 is CASSLDLTGYTF. CDR3 DNA sequence: TGTGCCAGCAGCTTAGACCTGACTGGCTACACCTTC.

The chain uses TRBV20-1 and TRBJ2-7; 10 bases map to TRBD2. Germline lookup yields CDR1 DFQATT and CDR2 SNEGSKA (reference sequence). J was trimmed by 9 bases and V by 6 bases; bases with no gene match: 5. The CDR3 loop spans 11 amino acids. CDR3 nucleotides: TGCAGTGCCAACATAGCGGGAGGGCAGTACTTC. It codes for CSANIAGGQYF.

This rearrangement joins TRBV19 to TRBJ2-3, with unresolved D. The CDR3 covers 17 residues. The germline V gene has CDR1 LNHDA and CDR2 SQIVND (reference sequence). V dropped 5 bases and J dropped 0 bases, with 18 bases sitting between them. For the CDR3, the DNA is TGTGCCAGTAGTGACATTGCCCAACCACCTAGCACAGATACGCAGTATTTT. This translates into CASSDIAQPPSTDTQYF. Based on the CDR3 plus reference TRBV19 and TRBJ2-3, the full variable domain is DGGITQSPKYLFRKEGQNVTLSCEQNLNHDAMYWYRQDPGQGLRLIYYSQIVNDFQKGDIAEGYSVSREKKESFPLTVTSAQKNPTAFYLCASSDIAQPPSTDTQYFGPGTRLTVL.

The rearrangement links TRBV4-2 to TRBJ2-5; 8 bases agree with TRBD1. The CDR3 loop spans 19 amino acids. The germline CDR1 and CDR2 sequences are LGHNA and YNFKEQ. J was trimmed by 5 bases and V by 0 bases; bases with no gene match: 17. This CDR3 reads CASSQESLGSGGHMETQYF. The DNA of the CDR3 is TGTGCCAGCAGCCAAGAAAGTTTAGGCTCAGGGGGCCATATGGAGACCCAGTACTTC.

V usage is TRBV5-4 and J usage is TRBJ2-1, with D unresolved. Trimming removed 2 bases at V and 5 bases at J, with 8 bases between. Germline CDR1 reads SGHNT; CDR2 reads YYREEE (reference sequence). The CDR3 runs 13 residues. The CDR3 sequence is CASSLGSDNEQFF. In DNA form, the CDR3 reads TGTGCCAGCAGCTTAGGCAGCGACAATGAGCAGTTCTTC.

The chain carries TRBV4-2 and TRBJ1-5; unclear D gene. The CDR3 extends over 13 amino acids. With 2 bases removed from V and 7 bases from J, the gap between germline ends came to 9 bases. The germline V gene encodes CDR1 LGHNA and CDR2 YNFKEQ. The chain's CDR3 is CASSQSNVQPQHF. CDR3 nucleotides: TGTGCCAGCAGCCAATCAAACGTCCAGCCCCAGCATTTT.

The chain uses TRBV18 and TRBJ1-4; possible D gene TRBD1, 5 bases. Trimming left V 3 bases short and J 6 bases short, with 20 bases between. In germline, CDR1 is KGHSH, CDR2 LQKENI. This CDR3 comprises 17 residues. CDR3 loop: CASSPRQLTVQYEKLFF. Here the CDR3 DNA reads TGTGCCAGCTCACCTAGACAGCTGACGGTACAATATGAAAAACTGTTTTTT.

This clone was recorded once. The genes are TRBV28 and TRBJ2-7, with 8 bases matching TRBD1. The CDR3 sequence is 15 residues long. With 5 bases clipped from V and 0 bases from J, the junction kept 6 bases outside the gene matches. The germline CDR1 and CDR2 sequences are MDHEN and SYDVKM. The CDR3 protein is CASSTAGTGSYEQYF. CDR3 in DNA: TGTGCCAGCAGTACCGCCGGGACAGGCTCCTACGAGCAGTACTTC.